These 21 T cell receptor beta chains were sequenced from one sample in a study of cytomegalovirus exposure and HLA in healthy donors. Primers: 60 Vbeta forward and 13 Jbeta reverse. Only in-frame clones appear in the TCRdb table, and some are missing; sequencing was by immunoSEQ multiplex PCR. The sample yields 120,000 to 150,000 clones, roughly two thirds seen once. Sequencing input: PBMCs. The origin of the receptors is a woman aged 35 to 49 in good health and CMV-seronegative.

The J gene is TRBJ1-1, the V gene TRBV9, with TRBD1 as a possible D gene (5 bases). Germline-derived CDR1 and CDR2 are SGDLS and YYNGEE. This CDR3 is built from 14 residues. V was clipped by 3 bases and J by 7 bases, with 16 bases between them. DNA for the CDR3: TGTGCCAGCAGCGCCTACGACTCAGGGATTGAAGCTTTCTTT. Translated: CASSAYDSGIEAFF.

This rearrangement joins TRBV5-4 to TRBJ1-1, with 8 bases fitting TRBD1. Losses at the gene ends were 5 bases for V and 0 bases for J; bases not matched to a gene: 9. Germline V CDR1 and CDR2: SGHNT, YYREEE (reference sequence). This CDR3 is 16 amino acids long. The CDR3: CASSRTGLGMNTEAFF. The CDR3 bases are TGTGCCAGCAGTAGGACAGGGCTGGGGATGAACACTGAAGCTTTCTTT.

This chain's CDR3 is CASSFIQGETQYF. CDR3 in DNA: TGTGCCAGCAGCTTCATACAGGGTGAGACCCAGTACTTC. This chain connects TRBV5-4 to TRBJ2-5, with D possibly matching TRBD1 (6 bases). V was trimmed by 2 bases and J by 5 bases, leaving 10 bases between them. The CDR3 totals 13 residues. The germline V gene has CDR1 SGHNT and CDR2 YYREEE (reference sequence).

This rearrangement joins TRBV5-6 to TRBJ2-3, with 10 positions matching TRBD2. The CDR3 totals 17 residues. V shed 2 bases, J shed 4 bases, and the junction held 10 bases outside the gene matches. In germline, CDR1 is SGHDT, CDR2 YYEEEE. For the CDR3, the DNA is TGTGCCAGCAGCTTTCGGTCAGCGGGGGGGCTCGCAGATACGCAGTATTTT. Translated, it gives CASSFRSAGGLADTQYF. The full variable domain, with the rest looked up from reference TRBV5-6 and TRBJ2-3, is DAGVTQSPTHLIKTRGQQVTLRCSPKSGHDTVSWYQQALGQGPQFIFQYYEEEERQRGNFPDRFSGHQFPNYSSELNVNALLLGDSALYLCASSFRSAGGLADTQYFGPGTRLTVL.

V gene TRBV7-3 combines with J gene TRBJ2-1, with D maybe TRBD2 (6 bases). The CDR3 runs to 15 residues. Germline CDR1 and CDR2: SGHTA and FQGTGA. V gave up 2 bases and J gave up 2 bases, with 10 bases separating them. CDR3 protein: CASSLGTVTYNEQFF. The CDR3 DNA follows: TGTGCCAGCAGCTTAGGGACTGTGACCTACAATGAGCAGTTCTTC.

The J gene is TRBJ1-5, the V gene TRBV2, with 10 bases matching TRBD1. CDR3 length: 20 residues. J gave up 0 bases and V 0 bases, and 11 bases lay outside the gene matches. Germline V lookup: CDR1 SNHLY, CDR2 FYNNEI. The DNA for the CDR3 is TGTGCCAGCAGTGAAGCGCTTCACGGGACAGGGGAATATAGCAATCAGCCCCAGCATTTT. It is translated as CASSEALHGTGEYSNQPQHF.

The chain employs TRBV5-4 and TRBJ2-5; 8 bases fit TRBD2. This CDR3 contains 15 residues. Per germline, CDR1 SGHNT and CDR2 YYREEE (reference sequence). Germline trimming cut 4 bases from V and 3 bases from J; bases unmatched to any gene: 8. This CDR3 reads CASSPRGGREETQYF. Written as DNA, the CDR3 is TGTGCCAGCAGCCCACGGGGGGGAAGAGAAGAGACCCAGTACTTC.

The chain is built from TRBV7-9 and TRBJ1-6; TRBD1 matches at 10 bases. The CDR3 covers 14 residues. Germline V gene data show CDR1 as SEHNR and CDR2 as FQNEAQ (reference sequence). The junction had 5 bases not matched to a gene; V was cut back by 5 bases and J by 10 bases. CDR3 amino acids: CASSAGQGESPLHF. DNA of the CDR3: TGTGCCAGCAGCGCCGGACAGGGGGAATCACCCCTCCACTTT.

This chain uses TRBV4-3 with TRBJ1-1; D is uncertain. CDR1 is LGHNA and CDR2 is YSLEER in the germline V gene. Trimming took 0 bases from V and 1 from J, leaving 6 bases between them. The length of the CDR3 is 14 residues. CDR3 loop: CASSQDQENTEAFF. CDR3 sequence (DNA): TGCGCCAGCAGCCAAGATCAGGAGAACACTGAAGCTTTCTTT.

This clone has just a few counts. The V and J genes are TRBV28 and TRBJ2-7; possibly TRBD1 for D (6 bases). This CDR3 has 12 residues. In germline, CDR1 is MDHEN, CDR2 SYDVKM. Trimming pared 6 bases from V and 4 bases from J, leaving 10 bases between. CDR3 DNA: TGTGCCAGCAGCCAACAGGGTTACGAGCAGTACGTC. Translating gives CASSQQGYEQYV.

V gene TRBV18 combines with J gene TRBJ1-5, with D perhaps TRBD1 (5 bases). CDR1 is KGHSH, CDR2 LQKENI, per germline. The CDR3 extends over 16 amino acids. Trimming removed 3 bases from V and 6 bases from J, with 18 bases in between. In nucleotides, the CDR3 is TGTGCCAGCTCACCGGGCAGCGGGGGAGTAAGTCAGCCCCAGCATTTT. Its protein is CASSPGSGGVSQPQHF.

The chain couples TRBV4-1 to TRBJ2-2, with TRBD2 matching 10 bases. This CDR3 has 18 amino acids. J was trimmed by 7 bases and V by 3 bases; bases with no gene match: 14. The germline gives CDR1 MGHRA, CDR2 YSYEKL. The CDR3 is CASSHETLGLAGVGELFF. The CDR3 region has the DNA TGCGCCAGCAGCCACGAAACCCTGGGGCTAGCGGGGGTCGGGGAGCTGTTTTTT.

The chain recombines TRBV27 with TRBJ1-4, with TRBD1 matching 8 bases. After removal of 5 bases from V and 5 bases from J, the junction contained 7 bases not matched to a gene. From germline, CDR1 is MNHEY and CDR2 SMNVEV (reference sequence). This CDR3 comprises 15 residues. CDR3 sequence reads: CASSPDRVRNEKLFF. CDR3 DNA: TGTGCCAGCAGTCCGGACAGGGTTAGGAATGAAAAACTGTTTTTT.

This clone has just a few counts. The chain is built from TRBV2 and TRBJ1-4; D is possibly TRBD1 (6 bases). The germline CDR1 and CDR2 sequences are SNHLY and FYNNEI. The CDR3 covers 14 residues. The V end lost 5 bases, the J end lost 8 bases, and 15 bases lay between the germline ends. The CDR3: CASSYREPIEKLFF. In DNA, the CDR3 is TGTGCCAGCAGTTACAGGGAGCCTATCGAAAAACTGTTTTTT.

The chain is built from TRBV7-3 and TRBJ2-1, with 7 bases aligning to TRBD2. CDR3 length: 13 residues. The V gene's germline CDR1 is SGHTA and CDR2 FQGTGA. Germline trimming cut 0 bases from V and 15 bases from J; bases unmatched to any gene: 8. As DNA, the CDR3 is TGTGCCAGCAGCTTAACGTTAAGCGGGGATCGGTTCTTC. This codes for CASSLTLSGDRFF.

V is TRBV7-2 and J is TRBJ1-1; 9 bases are shared with TRBD1. V was clipped by 5 bases and J by 4 bases; unmatched bases: 2. The CDR3 spans 13 residues. Germline loops: CDR1 SGHTA, CDR2 FQGNSA. The CDR3 reads CASSVTGGTEAFF. The DNA of the CDR3 is TGTGCCAGCAGCGTGACAGGGGGCACTGAAGCTTTCTTT.

The genes are TRBV5-1 and TRBJ1-1; TRBD1 aligns across 7 bases. The CDR3 loop spans 15 amino acids. Unmatched junction bases numbered 5, after V lost 3 bases and J lost 0 bases. The germline CDR1 and CDR2 sequences are SGHRS and YFSETQ. CDR3 coding DNA: TGCGCCAGCAGCTCGGCCGGGACAGTGAACACTGAAGCTTTCTTT. Amino acids: CASSSAGTVNTEAFF.

The sample holds a few counts of this clone. This chain links TRBV5-1 with TRBJ2-5; D uncertain. Trimming pared 4 bases from V and 5 bases from J, leaving 12 bases between. Germline CDR1 reads SGHRS; CDR2 reads YFSETQ. The CDR3 consists of 13 residues. CDR3 sequence (DNA): TGCGCCAGCAGCCCAGGAAGATCTGAGACCCAGTACTTC. It codes for CASSPGRSETQYF.

The chain has TRBV7-8 and TRBJ2-3, with D perhaps matching TRBD2 (7 bases). The germline gives CDR1 SGHVS, CDR2 FQNEAQ. The CDR3 length is 18 residues. V was cut by 5 bases and J by 2 bases, with 23 bases left in between. In DNA, the CDR3 is TGTGCCAGCAGCCAGGCTCGATCCACGGGGGGCTTCACAGATACGCAGTATTTT. Its translation: CASSQARSTGGFTDTQYF.

The chain employs TRBV14 and TRBJ1-5; 8 bases fit TRBD1. Looked up from germline, CDR1 is SGHDN and CDR2 is FVKESK. V gave up 2 bases and J gave up 5 bases; unmatched junction bases: 5. This CDR3 is built from 15 residues. CDR3 in DNA: TGTGCCAGCAGCCAAACAGGACAGGGTGATCAGCCCCAGCATTTT. Residues: CASSQTGQGDQPQHF.

This clone has more than one count but fewer than ten. The chain has TRBV7-3 and TRBJ1-1, with a possible D match to TRBD1 (5 bases). The length of the CDR3 is 11 residues. In germline, CDR1 is SGHTA, CDR2 FQGTGA. V was clipped by 4 bases and J by 6 bases, with 6 bases between them. In DNA, the CDR3 is TGTGCCAGCAGCTCGGGGGCTGAAGCTTTCTTT. It yields the protein CASSSGAEAFF.